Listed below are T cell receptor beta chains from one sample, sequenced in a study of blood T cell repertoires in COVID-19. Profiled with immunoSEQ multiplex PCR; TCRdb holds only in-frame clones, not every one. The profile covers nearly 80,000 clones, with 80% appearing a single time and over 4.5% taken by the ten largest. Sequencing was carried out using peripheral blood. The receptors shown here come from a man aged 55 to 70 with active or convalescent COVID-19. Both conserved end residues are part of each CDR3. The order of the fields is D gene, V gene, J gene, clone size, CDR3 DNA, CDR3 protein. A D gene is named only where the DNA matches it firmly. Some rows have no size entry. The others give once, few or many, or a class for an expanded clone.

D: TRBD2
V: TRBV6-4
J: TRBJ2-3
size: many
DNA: TGTGCCAGCAGTGACTCGGCGGGGGGGAGCACAGATACGCAGTATTTT
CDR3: CASSDSAGGSTDTQYF

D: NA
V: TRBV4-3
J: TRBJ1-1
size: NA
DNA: TGCGCCAGCAGCCAAGAAACAGGAGTTGAAGCTTTCTTT
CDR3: CASSQETGVEAFF

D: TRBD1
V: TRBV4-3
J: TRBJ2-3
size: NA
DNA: TGCGCCAGCAGCCAAGCTACAGGGGTACCCACAGATACGCAGTATTTT
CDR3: CASSQATGVPTDTQYF

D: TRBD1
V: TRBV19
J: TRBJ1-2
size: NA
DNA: TGTGCCAGTATTACCGGGACAGGGTTTGATGGCTACACCTTC
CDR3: CASITGTGFDGYTF

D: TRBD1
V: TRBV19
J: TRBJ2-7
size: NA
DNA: TGTGCCAGTAGTGAACCGACAGGGATCTACGAGCAGTACTTC
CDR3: CASSEPTGIYEQYF

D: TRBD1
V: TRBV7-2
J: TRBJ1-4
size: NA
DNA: TGTGCCAGCAGCCCGGGACAGCTTAATGAAAAACTGTTTTTT
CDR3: CASSPGQLNEKLFF

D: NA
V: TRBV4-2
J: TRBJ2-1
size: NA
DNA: TGTGCCAGCAGCCAAGACCAGGCGGGATTGTCCTACAATGAGCAGTTCTTC
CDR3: CASSQDQAGLSYNEQFF

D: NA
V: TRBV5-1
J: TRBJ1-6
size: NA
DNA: TGCGCCAGCAGCTTGGCCGGGGTGACCTATAATTCACCCCTCCACTTT
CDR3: CASSLAGVTYNSPLHF

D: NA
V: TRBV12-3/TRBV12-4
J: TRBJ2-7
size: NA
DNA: TGTGCCAGCAGTCAGACAGGCGAGCAGTACTTC
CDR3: CASSQTGEQYF

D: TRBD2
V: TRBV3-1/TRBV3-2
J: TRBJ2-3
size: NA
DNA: TGTGCCAGCAGGCCAAGAATCTTCGGGGGGACCCCAGATACGCAGTATTTT
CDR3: CASRPRIFGGTPDTQYF

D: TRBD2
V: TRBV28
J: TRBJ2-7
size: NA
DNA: TGTGCCACCAACACTCTGGGGCGGGAGGGCGAGCAGTACTTC
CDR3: CATNTLGREGEQYF

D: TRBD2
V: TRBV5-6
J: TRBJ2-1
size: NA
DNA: TGTGCCAGCAGCCTCAGACTAGCGGGGGGGCCGAGGTCCTACAATGAGCAGTTCTTC
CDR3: CASSLRLAGGPRSYNEQFF

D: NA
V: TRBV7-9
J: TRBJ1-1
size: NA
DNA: TGTGCCAGCAGCTTCGGGACAACGAACACTGAAGCTTTCTTT
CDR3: CASSFGTTNTEAFF

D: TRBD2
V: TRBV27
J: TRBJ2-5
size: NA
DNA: TGTGCCAGCAGCTCATGGGGGGGGACTGAAGAGACCCAGTACTTC
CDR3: CASSSWGGTEETQYF

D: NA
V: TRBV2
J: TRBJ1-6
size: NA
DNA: TGTGCCAGCACCGTCCAGGGGTTTTATAATTCACCCCTCCACTTT
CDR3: CASTVQGFYNSPLHF

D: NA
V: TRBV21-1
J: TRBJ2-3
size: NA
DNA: TGTGCCAGCAGCAAAGTAAGGGCACTAGCGGGTAACACAGATACGCAGTATTTT
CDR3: CASSKVRALAGNTDTQYF

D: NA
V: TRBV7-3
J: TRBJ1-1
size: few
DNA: TGTGCCAGCAGCTTAACGACAGGACTGAACACTGAAGCTTTCTTT
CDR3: CASSLTTGLNTEAFF

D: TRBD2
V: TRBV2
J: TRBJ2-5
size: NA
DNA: TGTGCCAGCAACTTGGGACTAGCGGGGGGAGGGGAGACCCAGTACTTC
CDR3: CASNLGLAGGGETQYF

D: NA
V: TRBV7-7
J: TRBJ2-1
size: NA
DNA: TGTGCTAGCAGCTCTATCGACAGTCACTCCTACAATGAGCAGTTCTTC
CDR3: CASSSIDSHSYNEQFF

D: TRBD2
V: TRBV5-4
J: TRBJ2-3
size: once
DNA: TGTGCCAGCAGCACCCGGGGTAGCGGGAGGGCGGGGGATACGCAGTATTTT
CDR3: CASSTRGSGRAGDTQYF

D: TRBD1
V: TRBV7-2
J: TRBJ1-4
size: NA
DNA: TGTGCCAGCAGCCCTACAGGGGGAAAGCTACCAACTAATGAAAAACTGTTTTTT
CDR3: CASSPTGGKLPTNEKLFF

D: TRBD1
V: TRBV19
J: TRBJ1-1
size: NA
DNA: TGTGCCAGTAGTAGACAGGGGTGGGACACTGAAGCTTTCTTT
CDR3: CASSRQGWDTEAFF

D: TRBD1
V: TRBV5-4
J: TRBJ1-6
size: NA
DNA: TGTGCCAGCAGCGCCCCCCCGGGACAGGGGTATAATTCACCCCTCCACTTT
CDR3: CASSAPPGQGYNSPLHF

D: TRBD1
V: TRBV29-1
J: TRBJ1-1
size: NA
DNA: TGCAGCGGGACAGGTGTGAACACTGAAGCTTTCTTT
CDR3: CSGTGVNTEAFF

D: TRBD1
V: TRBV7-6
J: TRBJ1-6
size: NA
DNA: TGTGCCAGCAGCATTGGACAGGGAGGAAATTCACCCCTCCACTTT
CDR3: CASSIGQGGNSPLHF

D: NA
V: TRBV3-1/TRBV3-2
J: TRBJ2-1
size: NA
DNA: TGTGCCAGCAGCCAATTGAGTGCGGAAGCAGGGAATGAGCAGTTCTTC
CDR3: CASSQLSAEAGNEQFF

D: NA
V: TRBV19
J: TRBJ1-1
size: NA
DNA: TGTGCCAGTAGTATCCCCCGCAGGAACACTGAAGCTTTCTTT
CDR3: CASSIPRRNTEAFF

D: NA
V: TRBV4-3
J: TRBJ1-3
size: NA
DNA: TGCGCCAGCAGCCAAGATAGCGGAAACACCATATATTTT
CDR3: CASSQDSGNTIYF

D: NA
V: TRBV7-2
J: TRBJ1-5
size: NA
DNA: TGTGCCAGCAGCGCCTCGGGGGTTAGCAATCAGCCCCAGCATTTT
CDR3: CASSASGVSNQPQHF

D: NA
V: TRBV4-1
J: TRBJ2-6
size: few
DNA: TGCGCCAGCAGGGACAGCCTCAACTCTGGGGCCAACGTCCTGACTTTC
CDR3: CASRDSLNSGANVLTF

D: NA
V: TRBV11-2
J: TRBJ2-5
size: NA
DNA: TGTGCCAGCAGCTTGGGGCCAGCACAAGAGACCCAGTACTTC
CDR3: CASSLGPAQETQYF

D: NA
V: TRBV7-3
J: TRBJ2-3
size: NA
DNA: TGTGCCAGCAGCTTAACGAGAACTCCTACCGGGGATACGCAGTATTTT
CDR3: CASSLTRTPTGDTQYF

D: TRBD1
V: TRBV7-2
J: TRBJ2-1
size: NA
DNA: TGTGCCAGCAGCTCTACCGGGACAGGGGGTGACAATGAGCAGTTCTTC
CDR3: CASSSTGTGGDNEQFF

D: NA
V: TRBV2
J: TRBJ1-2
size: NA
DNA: TGTGCCAGCTGCCCAGACAGGTCTAACTATGGCTACACCTTC
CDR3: CASCPDRSNYGYTF

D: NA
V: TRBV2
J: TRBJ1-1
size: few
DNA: TGTGCCAGCAAGGCGGCAGGGGTGAACACTGAAGCTTTCTTT
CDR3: CASKAAGVNTEAFF

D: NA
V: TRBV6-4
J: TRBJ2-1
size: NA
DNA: TGTGCCAGCATGGGCGGGGCAGGCAATGAGCAGTTCTTC
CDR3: CASMGGAGNEQFF

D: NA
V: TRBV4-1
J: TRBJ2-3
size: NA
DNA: TGCGCCAGCAGCCCCGAGGACTACAGCACAGATACGCAGTATTTT
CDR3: CASSPEDYSTDTQYF

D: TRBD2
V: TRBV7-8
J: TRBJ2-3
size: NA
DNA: TGTGCCAGCAGCTTAGCGACTAGCTGGACAGATACGCAGTATTTT
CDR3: CASSLATSWTDTQYF

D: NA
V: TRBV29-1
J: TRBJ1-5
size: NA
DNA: TGCAGCGCCGCGACAGACTCCAATCAGCCCCAGCATTTT
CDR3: CSAATDSNQPQHF

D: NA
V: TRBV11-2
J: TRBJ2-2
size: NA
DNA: TGTGCCAGCAGCTTAGAAATGGGGAGAGGGCCCAACACCGGGGAGCTGTTTTTT
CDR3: CASSLEMGRGPNTGELFF

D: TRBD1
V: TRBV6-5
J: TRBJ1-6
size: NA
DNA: TGTGCCAGCAAGATCTCGGACAGGGGGAATTCACCCCTCCACTTT
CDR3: CASKISDRGNSPLHF

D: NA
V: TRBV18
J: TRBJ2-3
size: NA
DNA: TGTGCCAGCTCACCGTTTAGCGTCGGTGGCACAGATACGCAGTATTTT
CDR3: CASSPFSVGGTDTQYF

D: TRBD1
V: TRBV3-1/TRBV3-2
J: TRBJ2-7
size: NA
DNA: TGTGCCAGCAGCCCCGGGCCGGACAGGGGGCTGGCCTACGAGCAGTACTTC
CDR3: CASSPGPDRGLAYEQYF

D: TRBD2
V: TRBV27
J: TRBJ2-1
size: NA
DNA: TGTGCCAGCGTCGGGCGACAGCGGGGGGGCCTCGAGGAGCAGTTCTTC
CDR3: CASVGRQRGGLEEQFF

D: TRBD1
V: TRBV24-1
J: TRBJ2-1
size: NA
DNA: TGTGCCACCAGTGGCGGACAGGCCGGGAATGAGCAGTTCTTC
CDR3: CATSGGQAGNEQFF